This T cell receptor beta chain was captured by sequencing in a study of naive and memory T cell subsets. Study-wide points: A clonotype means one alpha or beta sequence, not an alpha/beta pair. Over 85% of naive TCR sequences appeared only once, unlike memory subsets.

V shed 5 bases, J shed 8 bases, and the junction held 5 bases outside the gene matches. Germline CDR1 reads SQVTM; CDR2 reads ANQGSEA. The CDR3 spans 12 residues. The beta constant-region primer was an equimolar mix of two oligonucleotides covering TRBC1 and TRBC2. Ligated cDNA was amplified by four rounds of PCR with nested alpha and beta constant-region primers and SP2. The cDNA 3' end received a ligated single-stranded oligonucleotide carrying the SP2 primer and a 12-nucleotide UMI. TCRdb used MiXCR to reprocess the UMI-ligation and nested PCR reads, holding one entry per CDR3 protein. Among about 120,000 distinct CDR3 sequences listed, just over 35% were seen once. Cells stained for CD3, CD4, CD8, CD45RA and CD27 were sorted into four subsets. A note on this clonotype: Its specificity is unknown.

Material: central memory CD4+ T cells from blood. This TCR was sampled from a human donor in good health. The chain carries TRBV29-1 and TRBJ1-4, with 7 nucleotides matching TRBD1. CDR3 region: CSVQQGWEKLFF. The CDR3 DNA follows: TGCAGCGTTCAACAGGGGTGGGAAAAACTGTTTTTT.